The 23 T cell receptor beta chains reported below all come from one sample, sequenced in a study of T cells after yellow fever vaccination. TCRdb reprocessed the 5' RACE reads via MiXCR and lists one record per CDR3 protein. This sample has about 360,000 distinct CDR3 sequences, with around 6.4% found just once. Material: PBMCs, obtained 5 days after the yellow fever booster vaccination. These receptors came from a man aged 25 to 45 who received the YFV17D yellow fever vaccine.

This clonotype was seen a few times. This sequence joins TRBV4-3 and TRBJ2-7; D possibly corresponds to TRBD2 (5 bases). The CDR3 covers 12 residues. CDR1 and CDR2 from the germline V gene are LGHNA and YSLEER. The V end lost 6 bases, the J end lost 7 bases, and 13 bases lay between the germline ends. The CDR3 loop reads CASRGITGEQYF. The CDR3 DNA reads TGCGCCAGCAGAGGTATAACGGGAGAGCAGTACTTC.

This chain connects TRBV7-6 to TRBJ2-7, with TRBD2 matching 10 bases. J gave up 2 bases and V 5 bases, and 9 bases lay outside the gene matches. The CDR3 covers 16 residues. From germline, CDR1 is SGHVS and CDR2 FNYEAQ. The CDR3 loop reads CASSPTETSGPYEQYF. CDR3 sequence (DNA): TGTGCCAGCAGCCCGACTGAGACTAGCGGGCCCTACGAGCAGTACTTC.

This clonotype has just a few counts. CDR3 bases: TGTGCCAGCAGCTCGGCAGCGCTCTCTGGAAACACCATATATTTT. Amino acid sequence: CASSSAALSGNTIYF. This chain links TRBV7-2 with TRBJ1-3; D not resolved. Germline CDR1 is SGHTA and CDR2 is FQGNSA. V lost 4 bases to trimming and J lost 0 bases, with 10 bases between them. The length of the CDR3 is 15 residues.

This clonotype was counted only a few times. The chain is built from TRBV20-1 and TRBJ1-5; D perhaps matches TRBD1 (5 bases). The ends were cut back, 4 bases at V and 11 bases at J, with 18 bases in the middle. Germline V gene data show CDR1 as DFQATT and CDR2 as SNEGSKA (reference sequence). The CDR3 has 13 residues. The CDR3 sequence: CSATVVREYAQHF. CDR3 nucleotide sequence: TGCAGTGCTACTGTAGTCAGGGAGTACGCCCAGCATTTT.

This clonotype has ten or more counts. The chain carries TRBV7-2 and TRBJ2-5, with 8 bases that match TRBD2. The CDR3 length is 16 residues. With 0 bases clipped from V and 2 bases from J, the junction kept 5 bases outside the gene matches. CDR1 and CDR2 (germline): SGHTA, FQGNSA. The chain's CDR3 is CASSLASGTIQETQYF. The CDR3 bases are TGTGCCAGCAGCTTAGCTAGCGGGACTATACAAGAGACCCAGTACTTC.

This clonotype was seen more than once but under ten times. The rearrangement joins TRBV20-1 to TRBJ2-1; the D call may be TRBD1 or TRBD2 (5 bases each). V was cut by 3 bases and J by 0 bases, with 18 bases left in between. Germline V lookup: CDR1 DFQATT, CDR2 SNEGSKA (reference sequence). The length of the CDR3 is 17 residues. CDR3 sequence: CSASNIPRGTSYNEQFF. For the CDR3, the DNA is TGCAGTGCTAGCAACATCCCCCGTGGGACCTCCTACAATGAGCAGTTCTTC.

This clonotype turned up a few times. The V and J genes are TRBV11-3 and TRBJ2-2; no firm D call. CDR3 length equals 14 residues. From germline, CDR1 is SGHNT and CDR2 YENEEA. V dropped 1 base and J dropped 6 bases, with 9 bases sitting between them. CDR3 loop: CASSLGRQPGELFF. CDR3 DNA sequence: TGTGCCAGCAGCTTAGGCCGCCAGCCCGGGGAGCTGTTTTTT.

This clonotype came up a few times. CDR3 DNA sequence: TGTGCCATCAGTGAGGCAGCTGACTACGAGCAGTACTTC. Translated: CAISEAADYEQYF. The rearrangement links TRBV10-3 to TRBJ2-7, with D unresolved. CDR3 size: 13 residues. Germline loops: CDR1 ENHRY, CDR2 SYGVKD. Trimming left V 2 bases short and J 3 bases short, with 8 bases between.

The rearrangement links TRBV20-1 to TRBJ1-1, with D possibly matching TRBD1 (5 bases). Germline V gene lookup returns CDR1 DFQATT and CDR2 SNEGSKA (reference sequence). The germline V and J ends were trimmed by 1 base and 0 bases, with 9 bases remaining between them. The CDR3 runs 14 residues. The DNA for the CDR3 is TGCAGTGCTAGAGTTGCAGGGTTGAACACTGAAGCTTTCTTT. It translates to CSARVAGLNTEAFF.

The sample holds a few counts of this clonotype. The chain is built from TRBV12-5 and TRBJ2-1, with 9 bases aligning to TRBD1. With V trimmed by 5 bases and J by 5 bases, 13 bases remained unmatched. Per the germline V gene, CDR1 is LGHNT and CDR2 is FRNRAP. The length of the CDR3 is 17 residues. The CDR3 nucleotides are TGTGCTAGTGGTCCGCGGACAGGGGCCTTACCGAACAATGAGCAGTTCTTC. Translated: CASGPRTGALPNNEQFF. The variable domain in full, completed from reference TRBV12-5 and TRBJ2-1, reads DARVTQTPRHKVTEMGQEVTMRCQPILGHNTVFWYRQTMMQGLELLAYFRNRAPLDDSGMPKDRFSAEMPDATLATLKIQPSEPRDSAVYFCASGPRTGALPNNEQFFGPGTRLTVL.

This clonotype was recorded at least ten times. The chain joins TRBV12-3 or TRBV12-4 to TRBJ2-7, with D uncertain. CDR3 length: 12 residues. V shed 5 bases and J shed 3 bases, with 8 bases lying between them. The CDR3 protein is CASSPDFYEQYF. The CDR3 coding sequence is TGTGCCAGCAGTCCCGACTTCTACGAGCAGTACTTC.

This clonotype was counted only a few times. The chain carries TRBV20-1 and TRBJ2-7; D unclear. Between the trimmed V and J ends, which lost 3 bases and 5 bases, there was a span of 23 bases. Germline lookup yields CDR1 DFQATT and CDR2 SNEGSKA (reference sequence). CDR3 length: 16 residues. CDR3 region: CSASGIPGLPSHEQYF. CDR3 coding DNA: TGCAGTGCTAGCGGAATCCCAGGCCTTCCGTCCCACGAGCAGTACTTC.

The rearrangement joins TRBV24-1 to TRBJ1-3; D remains unclear. Looked up from germline, CDR1 is KGHDR and CDR2 is SFDVKD. Deletions cut 4 bases from V and 4 bases from J, with 7 bases between. The CDR3 has 13 residues. The chain's CDR3 is CATSDLSGNTIYF. The DNA for the CDR3 is TGTGCCACCAGTGACCTTTCCGGAAACACCATATATTTT.

This clonotype has more than one count but fewer than ten. V and J are TRBV25-1 and TRBJ2-5; 10 bases map to TRBD2. This CDR3 is built from 14 residues. With 5 bases clipped from V and 5 bases from J, the junction kept 5 bases outside the gene matches. Germline values: CDR1 MGHDK, CDR2 SYGVNS. The CDR3 nucleotides read TGTGCCAGCAGTTCTCAAGCGGGAGGGGAGACCCAGTACTTC. Encoded protein: CASSSQAGGETQYF.

The sample holds many counts of this clonotype. The chain links TRBV9 to TRBJ2-1; 9 bases fit TRBD2. Germline V gene lookup returns CDR1 SGDLS and CDR2 YYNGEE. The CDR3 has 14 residues. V shed 4 bases and J 7 bases; nucleotides not matched to a gene: 6. The CDR3 DNA reads TGTGCCAGCAGCTTTAGCGGGAGAGGGAATGAGCAGTTCTTC. Residues: CASSFSGRGNEQFF.

A few counts support this clonotype. This chain links TRBV5-1 with TRBJ2-7; no definite D call. The CDR3 runs 13 residues. V gave up 4 bases and J gave up 2 bases, with 10 bases separating them. The germline V gene has CDR1 SGHRS and CDR2 YFSETQ. The DNA of the CDR3 is TGCGCCAGCAGCCAATCTTCCGCCTACGAGCAGTACTTC. Residues: CASSQSSAYEQYF.

This clonotype showed up many times. V and J are TRBV15 and TRBJ2-5; D remains unclear. The CDR3 loop spans 14 amino acids. CDR1 and CDR2 (germline): LNHNV, YYDKDF (reference sequence). Trimming shortened V by 3 bases and J by 2 bases, and 10 bases separated the two germline ends. Here the CDR3 reads CATSSMVGQETQYF. As DNA, the CDR3 is TGTGCCACCAGCAGCATGGTAGGACAAGAGACCCAGTACTTC.

This chain uses TRBV20-1 with TRBJ1-1, with D perhaps TRBD1 (5 bases). CDR1 is DFQATT and CDR2 is SNEGSKA in the germline V gene (reference sequence). Trimming took 5 bases from V and 0 from J, leaving 7 bases between them. This CDR3 has 12 residues. CDR3 DNA sequence: TGCAGTGCTCCAGGGCTGAACACTGAAGCTTTCTTT. Protein product: CSAPGLNTEAFF.

The rearrangement links TRBV7-2 to TRBJ1-1; D is undetermined. This CDR3 has 13 residues. V gave up 7 bases and J gave up 0 bases, with 9 bases separating them. The germline V gene encodes CDR1 SGHTA and CDR2 FQGNSA. CDR3 coding DNA: TGTGCCAGCATCATGACCCTGAACACTGAAGCTTTCTTT. Translated: CASIMTLNTEAFF.

V usage is TRBV27 and J usage is TRBJ2-3; the match to TRBD2 covers 9 bases. CDR1 is MNHEY and CDR2 is SMNVEV in the germline V gene (reference sequence). V was pared by 4 bases and J by 0 bases, with 8 bases of the junction left unmatched. This CDR3 is 17 amino acids long. Here the CDR3 reads CASSWVAGDSSTDTQYF. The CDR3 DNA reads TGTGCCAGCAGTTGGGTAGCGGGAGACTCTAGCACAGATACGCAGTATTTT.

There are many counts of this clonotype. The rearrangement links TRBV6-2 or TRBV6-3 to TRBJ2-1; 8 bases match TRBD2. With 5 bases clipped from V and 6 bases from J, the junction kept 3 bases outside the gene matches. Germline lookup yields CDR1 MNHEY and CDR2 SVGEGT. There are 13 residues in the CDR3. CDR3 coding DNA: TGTGCCAGCAGTGGACTAGCATTCAATGAGCAGTTCTTC. This translates into CASSGLAFNEQFF.

This clonotype was counted ten times or more. The J gene is TRBJ2-5, the V gene TRBV18, with D perhaps TRBD1 (6 bases). The germline V and J ends were trimmed by 0 bases and 5 bases, with 16 bases remaining between them. From germline, CDR1 is KGHSH and CDR2 LQKENI. The CDR3 extends over 16 amino acids. CDR3 DNA sequence: TGTGCCAGCTCACCACCGGGAGACAGTCAGGGGGAGACCCAGTACTTC. It translates to CASSPPGDSQGETQYF.

This clonotype was found a few times. The rearrangement uses TRBV4-1 and TRBJ2-2; weak D call: TRBD1 (6 bases). Germline CDR1 reads MGHRA; CDR2 reads YSYEKL. This CDR3 is 15 amino acids long. Deletions cut 1 base from V and 6 bases from J, with 12 bases between. In DNA form, the CDR3 reads TGCGCCAGCAGCCAAGGCAGGGGCCGGGCCGGGGAGCTGTTTTTT. Translation: CASSQGRGRAGELFF.